Listed below are T cell receptor beta chains from one sample, sequenced in a study of CD4 T cells in relation to SARS-CoV-2 and coronaviruses. The assay was immunoSEQ multiplex PCR, and TCRdb's table has in-frame clones only and misses some. The sample includes approximately 31,000 clones, around 76% of them seen just once. No antigens are known for them. Sequenced: memory CD4+ T cells from PBMCs, cultured in vitro. These receptors were taken from an adult with COVID-19. Both conserved end residues are part of each CDR3. A D gene is named only where the DNA matches it firmly. Clone size is shown for a subset of rows, as once, few, many or a class of expanded clone.

clone_size: -
d_call: -
j_call: TRBJ1-1
v_call: TRBV28
cdr3_aa: CASSLGGPSGADTEAFF
cdr3_nt: TGTGCCAGCAGTTTAGGGGGACCCTCAGGGGCGGACACTGAAGCTTTCTTT

clone_size: few
d_call: -
j_call: TRBJ2-7
v_call: TRBV20-1
cdr3_aa: CSARLYEQYF
cdr3_nt: TGCAGTGCCCGTCTGTACGAGCAGTACTTC

clone_size: few
d_call: TRBD1
j_call: TRBJ1-6
v_call: TRBV2
cdr3_aa: CASGGQGPPLHF
cdr3_nt: TGTGCCAGCGGAGGACAGGGCCCACCCCTCCACTTT

clone_size: -
d_call: TRBD1
j_call: TRBJ2-3
v_call: TRBV27
cdr3_aa: CASSLRTPGQGTDTQYF
cdr3_nt: TGTGCCAGCAGTCTCCGCACACCGGGACAGGGGACAGATACGCAGTATTTT

clone_size: -
d_call: -
j_call: TRBJ2-5
v_call: TRBV28
cdr3_aa: CASSSGTFQETQYF
cdr3_nt: TGTGCCAGCAGTTCGGGGACTTTCCAAGAGACCCAGTACTTC

clone_size: -
d_call: TRBD1
j_call: TRBJ2-7
v_call: TRBV6-5
cdr3_aa: CASMKRQGSYEQYF
cdr3_nt: TGTGCCAGCATGAAGAGACAGGGGTCCTACGAGCAGTACTTC

clone_size: once
d_call: -
j_call: TRBJ1-4
v_call: TRBV4-1
cdr3_aa: CASSPPPGTNEKLFF
cdr3_nt: TGCGCCAGCAGCCCCCCTCCAGGAACTAATGAAAAACTGTTTTTT

clone_size: -
d_call: -
j_call: TRBJ2-5
v_call: TRBV30
cdr3_aa: CAWSPGYQETQYF
cdr3_nt: TGTGCCTGGAGTCCAGGGTACCAAGAGACCCAGTACTTC

clone_size: -
d_call: -
j_call: TRBJ2-1
v_call: TRBV7-9
cdr3_aa: CASSLTYNEQFF
cdr3_nt: TGTGCCAGCAGCTTAACATACAATGAGCAGTTCTTC

clone_size: -
d_call: TRBD1
j_call: TRBJ2-5
v_call: TRBV5-6
cdr3_aa: CASSQDRGKTQYF
cdr3_nt: TGTGCCAGCAGCCAGGACAGGGGCAAGACCCAGTACTTC

clone_size: -
d_call: TRBD1
j_call: TRBJ2-2
v_call: TRBV15
cdr3_aa: CATSRAFAGGVELFF
cdr3_nt: TGTGCCACCAGCAGAGCTTTTGCAGGGGGTGTGGAGCTGTTTTTT

clone_size: -
d_call: -
j_call: TRBJ2-1
v_call: TRBV2
cdr3_aa: CASILLNNEQFF
cdr3_nt: TGTGCCAGCATTTTATTAAACAATGAGCAGTTCTTC

clone_size: -
d_call: -
j_call: TRBJ2-1
v_call: TRBV14
cdr3_aa: CASSLIRQGNEQFF
cdr3_nt: TGTGCCAGCAGCCTCATCCGTCAGGGGAATGAGCAGTTCTTC

clone_size: -
d_call: -
j_call: TRBJ2-5
v_call: TRBV10-3
cdr3_aa: CAISTLRQETQYF
cdr3_nt: TGTGCCATCAGTACACTCCGCCAAGAGACCCAGTACTTC

clone_size: once
d_call: -
j_call: TRBJ2-5
v_call: TRBV5-1
cdr3_aa: CASSLGLQETQYF
cdr3_nt: TGCGCCAGCAGCTTGGGACTCCAAGAGACCCAGTACTTC

clone_size: -
d_call: TRBD2
j_call: TRBJ2-2
v_call: TRBV2
cdr3_aa: CASGGEVSGELFF
cdr3_nt: TGTGCCAGCGGGGGGGAGGTATCCGGGGAGCTGTTTTTT

clone_size: -
d_call: TRBD1
j_call: TRBJ1-2
v_call: TRBV9
cdr3_aa: CASSALGGQGGGYTF
cdr3_nt: TGTGCCAGCAGCGCTCTTGGGGGACAGGGGGGAGGCTACACCTTC